This TCR beta chain derives from a study of shared clonotypes between healthy human individuals. Terminally differentiated effector memory CD45RA+ cells were excluded from the naive CD8 cells, which were CD45RO-negative and positively selected for CCR7. All donors were Caucasian adults living in Nashville, Tennessee. In the original analysis: Filtering differed for immunoSEQ, which gave only junction sequences without quality scores. The protocol was immunoSEQ multiplex PCR, while the TCRdb copy is restricted to in-frame clones and leaves out a portion. V, J and clone size derive from that table, while D and trimming were established from the DNA sequence. The sample lists about 2 million clones, just under 95% occurring once. The study, taken as a whole, reports: The diversity represented, both genetic and in exposure history, was limited by few donors. Across a handful of donors, naive CD4 shared roughly 5.2%, naive CD8 under 4%, memory CD4 over 2%, memory CD8 0.4% to 0.5%.

Comments on this clone: The antigen remains unidentified.

Trimming cost V 4 bases and J 0 bases; bases outside gene matches: 3. This CDR3 spans 15 amino acids. Per germline, CDR1 MNHEY and CDR2 SVGAGI. This TCR derives from a young man in good health. The V gene is TRBV6-5, the J gene TRBJ2-1; 7 bases fit TRBD2. The sample comprised naive CD8+ T cells sorted from blood. In nucleotides, the CDR3 is TGTGCCAGCAGTTCCGCGGGAGCCTCCTACAATGAGCAGTTCTTC. Translation: CASSSAGASYNEQFF.